One TCR beta chain is described in this entry. Its antigen is unknown. The sample comes from a study of graft-versus-host responses after intestinal transplantation. V was cut by 2 bases and J by 7 bases, with 12 bases left in between. CDR1 and CDR2 (germline): MNHNS, SASEGT. The CDR3 covers 13 residues. Profiled with immunoSEQ multiplex PCR; TCRdb holds only in-frame clones, not every one. Of some 84,000 clones in the sample, around 84% are singletons; the top ten hold approximately 0.78%. The material was unstimulated CD4+ T cells sorted from spleen or lymph node cells, obtained before intestinal transplant. This sequence joins TRBV6-1 and TRBJ2-7; D is ambiguous. This receptor was identified in a human donor who received an intestinal transplant. This CDR3 reads CASSEYRVLEQYF. CDR3 sequence (DNA): TGTGCCAGCAGTGAATACAGAGTTCTGGAGCAGTACTTC.